This T cell receptor beta chain stems from a study of blood T cell repertoires in COVID-19. The wider study: Collection of acute and convalescent COVID-19 samples took place in the United States, Italy and Spain. PBMCs, B-cell-depleted T cells, or T cells provided the cDNA or gDNA that made up the material.

The table lists this clone with a count of one. A read error may produce the germline difference seen at one junction end. How the authors handled the data: Estimation of nucleated cell counts was performed using reference gene primer amplification. The table came from immunoSEQ multiplex PCR; TCRdb's copy has only in-frame clones and leaves some out. V, J and clone size were drawn from that table, and D and trimming were deduced from the DNA. The sample gives 68,000 or so clones, 79% of which show up once; 25% to 35% is in the top ten. The CDR3 loop spans 17 amino acids. Germline V gene lookup returns CDR1 SSHAT and CDR2 FNYEAQ (reference sequence).

This TCR was sampled from a human donor in a cohort sampled during active COVID-19. The chain couples TRBV7-7 to TRBJ2-1; TRBD2 aligns across 7 bases. Sequencing used peripheral blood. Here the CDR3 DNA reads TGTGCTAGCAGCTTAGATCGAACTAGCGCTTTTTCCAATGAGCAGTTCTTC. This codes for CASSLDRTSAFSNEQFF.